The 20 T cell receptor beta chains presented below share a single source sample, sequenced in a study of cytomegalovirus exposure and HLA in healthy donors. The PCR ran on 60 Vbeta and 13 Jbeta primers. This table comes from immunoSEQ multiplex PCR, and its TCRdb copy is limited to in-frame clones, with some not included. Of some 80,000 clones in the sample, around 78% were seen once. The sequenced material came from PBMCs. Source of these receptors: a man aged 40-55 years in good health and CMV-seronegative.

This clone has only a few counts. The chain combines TRBV4-2 with TRBJ2-7, with D perhaps TRBD2 (5 bases). This CDR3 is 14 amino acids long. From germline, CDR1 is LGHNA and CDR2 YNFKEQ. Trimming removed 1 base from V and 3 bases from J, with 10 bases in between. The CDR3 DNA follows: TGTGCCAGCAGCCAAGGGACTGGAGACTACGAGCAGTACTTC. Translating it yields CASSQGTGDYEQYF.

This clone turned up a few times. The rearrangement links TRBV5-6 to TRBJ1-2; D is unclear. The CDR3 runs 15 residues. Trimming shortened V by 4 bases and J by 2 bases, and 15 bases separated the two germline ends. Germline V gene sequence: CDR1 SGHDT, CDR2 YYEEEE. The CDR3 loop reads CASSPTPSGNYGYTF. The CDR3 DNA reads TGTGCCAGCAGCCCGACCCCCTCGGGAAACTATGGCTACACCTTC.

This chain connects TRBV5-4 to TRBJ2-5, with a tentative D call TRBD2 (6 bases). Deletions cut 4 bases from V and 5 bases from J, with 12 bases between. Germline assignment: CDR1 SGHNT and CDR2 YYREEE (reference sequence). The CDR3 runs to 13 residues. The DNA for the CDR3 is TGTGCCAGCAGCCCTAGCGCGGAGGAGACCCAGTACTTC. Translation: CASSPSAEETQYF.

This chain links TRBV6-5 with TRBJ2-5; TRBD1 is a possible D gene (6 bases). The germline V gene encodes CDR1 MNHEY and CDR2 SVGAGI. The CDR3 is made up of 13 amino acids. Trimming left V 6 bases short and J 0 bases short, with 8 bases between. The DNA of the CDR3 is TGTGCCAGCAGAAGGGGGAACCAAGAGACCCAGTACTTC. This sequence encodes CASRRGNQETQYF.

The V and J genes are TRBV7-2 and TRBJ2-1; 8 bases map to TRBD1. The CDR3 runs 13 residues. The germline gives CDR1 SGHTA, CDR2 FQGNSA. The V and J ends lost 7 bases and 15 bases, in that order; junction bases with no gene match: 14. The CDR3 here is CASTLHLDRVSFF. CDR3 in DNA: TGTGCCAGCACCCTCCACCTGGACAGGGTGTCGTTCTTC.

V gene TRBV6-1 combines with J gene TRBJ1-1, with 12 positions matching TRBD1. This CDR3 contains 16 residues. Germline CDR1 MNHNS, CDR2 SASEGT. J lost 5 bases, V lost 3 bases, and 7 bases had no gene match. The CDR3 sequence: CASSDPGQGAWTEAFF. The DNA of the CDR3 is TGTGCCAGCAGTGATCCGGGACAGGGGGCATGGACTGAAGCTTTCTTT.

This chain joins TRBV9 and TRBJ2-1, with 8 bases identical to TRBD2. The CDR3 sequence is 17 residues long. Germline V CDR1 and CDR2: SGDLS, YYNGEE. The trim removed 0 bases at V and 1 base at J, leaving 6 bases unmatched. The CDR3 coding sequence is TGTGCCAGCAGCGTAGCTACTGCGGGGGGATCCTACAATGAGCAGTTCTTC. Translated: CASSVATAGGSYNEQFF.

This chain connects TRBV7-8 to TRBJ2-5, with 7 nucleotides matching TRBD1. The junction had 2 bases not matched to a gene; V was cut back by 5 bases and J by 5 bases. In germline, CDR1 is SGHVS, CDR2 FQNEAQ. This CDR3 comprises 12 residues. The CDR3, as DNA: TGTGCCAGCAGCCCCAGGGGGGAGACCCAGTACTTC. It codes for CASSPRGETQYF.

This rearrangement joins TRBV10-3 to TRBJ1-6; 11 nucleotides line up with TRBD1. Germline V lookup: CDR1 ENHRY, CDR2 SYGVKD. The CDR3 is 16 residues long. Trimming removed 3 bases from V and 7 bases from J; junction bases left unmatched: 5. CDR3 amino acids: CAISDGTGGWNSPLHF. The DNA for the CDR3 is TGTGCCATCAGTGACGGGACAGGGGGTTGGAATTCACCCCTCCACTTT.

The chain carries TRBV5-6 and TRBJ1-2; 8 positions agree with TRBD1. This CDR3 is 14 amino acids long. CDR1 SGHDT and CDR2 YYEEEE come from the germline V gene. The junction had 8 bases not matched to a gene; V was cut back by 3 bases and J by 7 bases. Written as DNA, the CDR3 is TGTGCCAGCAGCTCGATAGGTACAGGGGGTGGCTACACCTTC. This gives the protein CASSSIGTGGGYTF.

The genes are TRBV7-9 and TRBJ2-3, with a tentative D call TRBD2 (6 bases). The germline V gene has CDR1 SEHNR and CDR2 FQNEAQ (reference sequence). Trimming stripped 1 base from V and 0 bases from J, with 8 bases between. The CDR3 spans 15 residues. Here the CDR3 reads CASSLVRGSTDTQYF. The CDR3, as DNA: TGTGCCAGCAGCTTAGTCCGGGGGAGCACAGATACGCAGTATTTT. The full variable domain, completed using reference TRBV7-9 and TRBJ2-3, is DTGVSQNPRHKITKRGQNVTFRCDPISEHNRLYWYRQTLGQGPEFLTYFQNEAQLEKSRLLSDRFSAERPKGSFSTLEIQRTEQGDSAMYLCASSLVRGSTDTQYFGPGTRLTVL.

The genes are TRBV29-1 and TRBJ2-3; TRBD2 agrees at 12 bases. V dropped 0 bases and J dropped 2; count of bases not matched to a gene: 18. Germline V gene lookup returns CDR1 SQVTM and CDR2 ANQGSEA. This CDR3 has 21 amino acids. CDR3: CSVEEGGWRTSGVSVTDTQYF. CDR3 in DNA: TGCAGCGTTGAAGAAGGCGGGTGGAGGACTAGCGGGGTCTCTGTCACAGATACGCAGTATTTT.

This clone was seen just once. The chain recombines TRBV18 with TRBJ2-3; 7 bases are a match to TRBD1. Germline assignment: CDR1 KGHSH and CDR2 LQKENI. This CDR3 comprises 14 residues. The junction had 7 bases not matched to a gene; V was cut back by 5 bases and J by 5 bases. The CDR3 spells CASSTSPGGDTQYF. The CDR3 DNA is TGTGCCAGCTCAACCTCTCCAGGGGGAGATACGCAGTATTTT.

The chain is built from TRBV7-9 and TRBJ1-1; D gene uncertain. V lost 1 base and J lost 6, with 6 bases in between. The length of the CDR3 is 12 residues. Germline-derived CDR1 and CDR2 are SEHNR and FQNEAQ (reference sequence). In DNA form, the CDR3 reads TGTGCCAGCAGCTTAGATCCGGCTGAAGCTTTCTTT. Translated: CASSLDPAEAFF.

The sample holds one count of this clone. The chain has TRBV6-1 and TRBJ1-1; 8 bases map to TRBD1. The CDR3 spans 14 residues. Per the germline V gene, CDR1 is MNHNS and CDR2 is SASEGT. With 5 bases clipped from V and 4 bases from J, the junction kept 6 bases outside the gene matches. CDR3 protein: CASSFLGQGTEAFF. CDR3 DNA: TGTGCCAGCAGTTTCTTAGGACAGGGCACTGAAGCTTTCTTT.

CDR3 amino acids: CASSQADRGTGELFF. The CDR3 nucleotides read TGCGCCAGCAGCCAAGCTGACAGAGGTACCGGGGAGCTGTTTTTT. J is TRBJ2-2 and V is TRBV4-1, with D tentatively TRBD1 (5 bases). This CDR3 has 15 amino acids. V was pared by 1 base and J by 5 bases, with 11 bases between. Germline values: CDR1 MGHRA, CDR2 YSYEKL.

This clone has just a few counts. The V gene is TRBV12-5, the J gene TRBJ2-3; D may be TRBD1 (6 bases). Germline V gene lookup returns CDR1 LGHNT and CDR2 FRNRAP. Deletions cut 6 bases from V and 5 bases from J, with 9 bases between. This CDR3 region has 12 residues. The CDR3 nucleotides are TGTGCTAGTGGGATAGGGGGAGATACGCAGTATTTT. This translates into CASGIGGDTQYF.

This clone was counted a single time. V and J are TRBV5-1 and TRBJ1-1; tentative D call: TRBD1 (6 bases). The length of the CDR3 is 18 residues. Trimming stripped 1 base from V and 0 bases from J, with 19 bases between. CDR1 is SGHRS and CDR2 is YFSETQ in the germline V gene. This chain's CDR3 is CASSLSGLDRLMNTEAFF. As DNA, the CDR3 is TGCGCCAGCAGCTTGTCTGGGTTAGACAGGCTAATGAACACTGAAGCTTTCTTT.

J is TRBJ2-7 and V is TRBV6-5; TRBD2 agrees at 7 bases. The J segment lost 1 base and the V segment lost 6 bases, leaving 6 bases of the junction unmatched. The CDR3 totals 14 residues. CDR1 and CDR2 (germline): MNHEY, SVGAGI. The CDR3, as DNA: TGTGCCAGCAGCCTCGGGGAGGGATCCTACGAGCAGTACTTC. This codes for CASSLGEGSYEQYF.

The chain employs TRBV2 and TRBJ1-3; possibly TRBD1 for D (5 bases). The V end lost 7 bases, the J end lost 0 bases, and 13 bases lay between the germline ends. This CDR3 has 15 residues. CDR1 and CDR2 from the germline V gene are SNHLY and FYNNEI. The CDR3 region has the DNA TGTGCCAGCAAGGGACTTACGGTCTCTGGAAACACCATATATTTT. Its translation is CASKGLTVSGNTIYF.